These 17 T cell receptor beta chains came from one sample sequenced in a study of blood T cells in healthy people across ages. Next came a second PCR, run for 7 to 11 cycles, which used a sample-barcoded 5' primer along with a J-beta primer mix. In TCRdb, the 5' RACE reads were re-called with MiXCR into one record per CDR3 protein. The data contain approximately 800,000 distinct CDR3 sequences, 60% to 80% of them singletons. Material for sequencing was blood. The receptors derive from a young man in good health.

The V call is TRBV14, the J call TRBJ2-7; D may be TRBD1 (6 bases). The CDR3 sequence is 15 residues long. Trimming removed 0 bases from V and 2 bases from J, with 11 bases in between. Germline V gene lookup returns CDR1 SGHDN and CDR2 FVKESK. The CDR3 sequence: CASSQDRQAAYEQYF. In DNA, the CDR3 is TGTGCCAGCAGCCAAGATAGACAGGCTGCCTACGAGCAGTACTTC.

This clonotype was seen more than once but under ten times. V usage is TRBV2 and J usage is TRBJ2-3; TRBD2 matches at 7 bases. V lost 7 bases, J lost 2 bases, and 6 bases stayed unmatched. The CDR3 runs 14 residues. CDR1 and CDR2 from the germline V gene are SNHLY and FYNNEI. The CDR3 DNA reads as TGTGCCAGCATAAGACTAGCTACCACAGATACGCAGTATTTT. This encodes CASIRLATTDTQYF.

The rearrangement joins TRBV28 to TRBJ2-7; tentative D call: TRBD1 (6 bases). Trimming stripped 6 bases from V and 1 base from J, with 10 bases between. The germline V gene encodes CDR1 MDHEN and CDR2 SYDVKM. This CDR3 contains 13 residues. For the CDR3, the DNA is TGTGCCAGCAGGGTGCAGGGGTCCTACGAGCAGTACTTC. It codes for CASRVQGSYEQYF.

The rearrangement uses TRBV29-1 and TRBJ2-1, with D perhaps assigned TRBD1 or TRBD2 (5 bases each). CDR1 is SQVTM, CDR2 ANQGSEA, per germline. With 5 bases removed from V and 6 bases from J, the gap between germline ends came to 11 bases. This CDR3 comprises 12 residues. The CDR3 region is CSVLWGSNEQFF. The CDR3 DNA reads TGCAGCGTTTTGTGGGGGAGCAATGAGCAGTTCTTC.

This clonotype was seen more than once but under ten times. The CDR3 loop reads CSVAGTDYNEQFF. CDR3 DNA: TGCAGCGTTGCCGGGACAGATTACAATGAGCAGTTCTTC. The chain is built from TRBV29-1 and TRBJ2-1; TRBD1 aligns across 7 bases. Germline trimming cut 4 bases from V and 4 bases from J; bases unmatched to any gene: 4. This CDR3 is built from 13 residues. Looked up from germline, CDR1 is SQVTM and CDR2 is ANQGSEA.

The chain combines TRBV14 with TRBJ2-1; D is possibly TRBD2 (6 bases). Germline CDR1 is SGHDN and CDR2 is FVKESK. This CDR3 region has 15 residues. V lost 4 bases and J 6 bases, leaving 16 bases between the germline ends. The CDR3 reads CASSPMGRIPNEQFF. The CDR3 bases are TGTGCCAGCAGCCCAATGGGGAGGATACCCAATGAGCAGTTCTTC.

The chain is built from TRBV7-9 and TRBJ2-7; possible D gene TRBD2, 6 bases. This CDR3 is built from 15 residues. The germline V and J ends were trimmed by 2 bases and 2 bases, with 13 bases remaining between them. Germline V gene data show CDR1 as SEHNR and CDR2 as FQNEAQ (reference sequence). The CDR3 DNA sequence: TGTGCCAGCAGCTTACTCGGCGGGGACCCCTACGAGCAGTACTTC. Amino acid sequence: CASSLLGGDPYEQYF.

The chain has TRBV6-2 or TRBV6-3 and TRBJ1-2, with D maybe TRBD1 (5 bases). V dropped 1 base and J dropped 4 bases, with 19 bases sitting between them. The CDR3 runs 17 residues. The germline V gene has CDR1 MNHEY and CDR2 SVGEGT. The CDR3 nucleotides are TGTGCCAGCAGTTACTGGAAGGGGCCCCGAGGGCTCTATGGCTACACCTTC. The encoded protein is CASSYWKGPRGLYGYTF.

Here the CDR3 DNA reads TGTGCCAGCAGCCCCGGCGCCGTAAGGGGGTACGAGCAGTACTTC. Residues: CASSPGAVRGYEQYF. This chain connects TRBV12-3 or TRBV12-4 to TRBJ2-7; TRBD1 is a possible D gene (6 bases). The CDR3 runs to 15 residues. V was shortened by 6 bases and J by 4 bases, with 19 bases between the two germline ends.

This chain uses TRBV10-3 with TRBJ2-3; perhaps TRBD2 as D (6 bases). Germline CDR1 reads ENHRY; CDR2 reads SYGVKD. The CDR3 consists of 14 residues. V dropped 10 bases and J dropped 0 bases, with 14 bases sitting between them. CDR3 DNA sequence: TGTGCCACGCGGGATGGACGGAGCACAGATACGCAGTATTTT. Translation: CATRDGRSTDTQYF.

The CDR3 reads CASTLGGGDTQYF. As DNA, the CDR3 is TGTGCCAGCACCCTAGGCGGCGGGGATACGCAGTATTTT. This chain uses TRBV6-5 with TRBJ2-3, with D tentatively TRBD2 (5 bases). V was cut by 7 bases and J by 6 bases, with 14 bases left in between. Looked up from germline, CDR1 is MNHEY and CDR2 is SVGAGI. The CDR3 is 13 amino acids.

CDR3 nucleotides: TGCAGTGCTAGAGATGATCAGACCACAATGTACGAGCAGTACTTC. Protein sequence: CSARDDQTTMYEQYF. J is TRBJ2-4 and V is TRBV20-1; D gene unclear. With the DNA end fitting TRBJ2-7 better, the J assignment may be wrong. CDR3 length equals 15 residues. Germline V lookup: CDR1 DFQATT, CDR2 SNEGSKA (reference sequence).

This clonotype was seen more than once but under ten times. The chain links TRBV4-3 to TRBJ2-7, with D tentatively TRBD2 (5 bases). V lost 4 bases, J lost 1 base, and 14 bases lay in between. The CDR3 is 15 amino acids. Germline CDR1 is LGHNA and CDR2 is YSLEER. The CDR3 DNA follows: TGCGCCAGCAGCCCCGGATCGGGCGGGTCCTACGAGCAGTACTTC. Protein sequence: CASSPGSGGSYEQYF.

This clonotype turned up a few times. The chain has TRBV14 and TRBJ2-1; TRBD1 agrees at 7 bases. Germline loops: CDR1 SGHDN, CDR2 FVKESK. The ends lost 4 bases at V and 4 bases at J; junction bases unmatched: 13. The CDR3 contains 17 residues. CDR3: CASSLRRGQGVYNEQFF. DNA for the CDR3: TGTGCCAGCAGCCTAAGGCGCGGGCAGGGGGTTTACAATGAGCAGTTCTTC.

The rearrangement joins TRBV25-1 to TRBJ2-3; no clear D gene. The CDR3 length is 15 residues. V lost 1 base to trimming and J lost 3 bases, with 11 bases between them. CDR1 is MGHDK, CDR2 SYGVNS, per germline. CDR3 sequence (DNA): TGTGCCAGCAGTGAATCCCTGGGATCAACAGATACGCAGTATTTT. It codes for CASSESLGSTDTQYF.

There are a few counts of this clonotype. The DNA of the CDR3 is TGTGCCATCAGTGCCCTTTTGGGTGAGCAGTACTTC. Residues: CAISALLGEQYF. The chain combines TRBV10-3 with TRBJ2-7, with D hard to call. Trimming pared 4 bases from V and 7 bases from J, leaving 11 bases between. The CDR3 consists of 12 residues. CDR1 is ENHRY and CDR2 is SYGVKD in the germline V gene.

The chain couples TRBV10-3 to TRBJ2-7; D call uncertain. V gave up 4 bases and J gave up 0 bases, with 13 bases separating them. The length of the CDR3 is 15 residues. Per germline, CDR1 ENHRY and CDR2 SYGVKD. CDR3 amino acids: CAISGSVGFSYEQYF. The CDR3 DNA reads as TGTGCCATCAGTGGGTCGGTAGGTTTCTCCTACGAGCAGTACTTC.